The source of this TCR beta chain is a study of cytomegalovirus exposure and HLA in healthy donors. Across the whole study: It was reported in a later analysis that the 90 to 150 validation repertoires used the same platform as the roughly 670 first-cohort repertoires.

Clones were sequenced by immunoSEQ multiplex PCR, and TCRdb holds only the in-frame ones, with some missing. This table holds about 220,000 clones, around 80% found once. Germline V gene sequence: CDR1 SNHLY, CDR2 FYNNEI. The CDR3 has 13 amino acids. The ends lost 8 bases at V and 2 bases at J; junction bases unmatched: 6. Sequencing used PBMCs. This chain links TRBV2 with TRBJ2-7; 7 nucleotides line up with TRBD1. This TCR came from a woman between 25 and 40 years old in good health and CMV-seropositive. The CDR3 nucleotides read TGTGCCAGCCGTGCAGGGGGTACCTACGAGCAGTACTTC. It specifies CASRAGGTYEQYF.